This T cell receptor (beta chain) was profiled in a study of sequential checkpoint blockade in melanoma. Overall study context: Randomization was 1:1 between first-line nivolumab→ipilimumab and ipilimumab→nivolumab. Maintenance nivolumab came after either treatment sequence.

Assay used: immunoSEQ multiplex PCR; TCRdb lists only in-frame clones, some missing. The sample has about 38,000 clones; about 88% are singletons. As to treatment: randomized to nivolumab then ipilimumab (arm A) or the reverse (arm B). DNA-damaging chemotherapy had not been given to any patient beforehand. From thawed PBMCs, live CD3+CD8+ cells negative for CD19 and CD56 were sorted. This receptor was taken from a human donor with melanoma. The source material was CD8+ T cells sorted from blood (inferred from file names), sampled from a patient given nivolumab and ipilimumab in sequence.

The CDR3 nucleotides are TGTGCCAGCAGTTATAGGGGTGGAGGGCCCGGGGAGCTGTTTTTT. It is translated as CASSYRGGGPGELFF. This chain uses TRBV5-4 with TRBJ2-2, with D possibly TRBD2 on 6 matching bases. The germline CDR1 and CDR2 sequences are SGHNT and YYREEE (reference sequence). The CDR3 runs 15 residues. V lost 5 bases, J lost 6 bases, and 17 bases lay in between.